This T cell receptor (beta chain) comes out of a study of patients and donors after allogeneic stem cell transplantation. Each CDR3 protein is one row after TCRdb ran MiXCR on the RT-PCR reads. The table lists approximately 170,000 distinct CDR3 sequences, about 24% of them singletons. A few counts support this clonotype. The germline V gene encodes CDR1 DFQATT and CDR2 SNEGSKA (reference sequence). The CDR3 extends over 15 amino acids. Germline trimming cut 3 bases from V and 3 bases from J; bases unmatched to any gene: 4. The V and J genes are TRBV20-1 and TRBJ2-1; 11 bases line up with TRBD2. This sequence originates from a human donor who was either an allogeneic HSCT recipient or a stem cell or donor lymphocyte infusion donor (not recorded which). It is not recorded whose cells these are; they may come from a transplant donor. The specimen was blood, either unsorted or a sorted T cell fraction (not recorded which). In DNA form, the CDR3 reads TGCAGTGCTAGGCCGACTAGCGGGAACTACAATGAGCAGTTCTTC. Encoded protein: CSARPTSGNYNEQFF.